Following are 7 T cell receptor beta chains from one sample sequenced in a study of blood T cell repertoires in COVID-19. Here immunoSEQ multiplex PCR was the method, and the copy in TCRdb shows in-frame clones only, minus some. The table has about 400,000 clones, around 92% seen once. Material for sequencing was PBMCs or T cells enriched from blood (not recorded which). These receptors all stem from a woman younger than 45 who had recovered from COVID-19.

The CDR3 DNA follows: TGTGCCAGTAGTCTGACCTTAGCGGGAGGACGCAATGAGCAGTTCTTC. It encodes CASSLTLAGGRNEQFF. The chain combines TRBV19 with TRBJ2-1; 10 nucleotides agree with TRBD2. The CDR3 spans 16 residues. Germline V gene sequence: CDR1 LNHDA, CDR2 SQIVND (reference sequence). J lost 6 bases, V lost 5 bases, and 10 bases had no gene match.

In nucleotides, the CDR3 is TGTGCCACCGTAGACAGACGCTCCTATAATTCACCCCTCCACTTT. This codes for CATVDRRSYNSPLHF. The chain couples TRBV2 to TRBJ1-6; a weak D match, TRBD1 (5 bases). Germline CDR1 and CDR2: SNHLY and FYNNEI. This CDR3 spans 15 amino acids. Trimming stripped 10 bases from V and 0 bases from J, with 13 bases between.

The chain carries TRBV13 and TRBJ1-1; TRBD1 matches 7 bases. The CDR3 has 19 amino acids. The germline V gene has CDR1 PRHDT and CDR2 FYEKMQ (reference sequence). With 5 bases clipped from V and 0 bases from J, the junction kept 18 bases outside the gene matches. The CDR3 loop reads CASSLLALGQFNLNTEAFF. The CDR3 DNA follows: TGTGCCAGCAGCCTCCTAGCCCTGGGACAGTTCAACCTGAACACTGAAGCTTTCTTT.

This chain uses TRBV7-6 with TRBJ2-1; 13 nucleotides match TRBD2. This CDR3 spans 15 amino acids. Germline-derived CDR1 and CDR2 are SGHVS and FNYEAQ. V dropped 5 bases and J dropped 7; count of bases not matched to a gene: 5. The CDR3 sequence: CASSGLAGEGNEQFF. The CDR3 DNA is TGTGCCAGCAGCGGACTAGCGGGAGAGGGGAATGAGCAGTTCTTC.

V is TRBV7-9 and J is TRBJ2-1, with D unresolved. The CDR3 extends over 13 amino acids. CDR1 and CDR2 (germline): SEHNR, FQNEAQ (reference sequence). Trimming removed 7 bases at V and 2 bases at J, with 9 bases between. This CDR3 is CASNPSAYNEQFF. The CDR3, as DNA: TGTGCCAGCAACCCCTCGGCCTACAATGAGCAGTTCTTC.

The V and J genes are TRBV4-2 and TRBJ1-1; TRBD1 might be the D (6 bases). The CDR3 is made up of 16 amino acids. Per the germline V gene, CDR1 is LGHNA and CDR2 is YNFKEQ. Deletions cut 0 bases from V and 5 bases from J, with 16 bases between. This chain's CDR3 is CASSQESAGARTEAFF. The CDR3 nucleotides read TGTGCCAGCAGCCAAGAAAGTGCGGGGGCGCGGACTGAAGCTTTCTTT.

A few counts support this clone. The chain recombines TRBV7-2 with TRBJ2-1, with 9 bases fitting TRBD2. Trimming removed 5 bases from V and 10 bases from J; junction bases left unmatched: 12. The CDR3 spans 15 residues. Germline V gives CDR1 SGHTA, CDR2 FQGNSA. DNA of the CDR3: TGTGCCAGCAGCACTTCTAGCGGGGTGGGGCAAGAGCAGTTCTTC. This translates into CASSTSSGVGQEQFF.